The 7 T cell receptor beta chains below come from one sample, sequenced in a study of control samples from healthy donors and cancer patients. Profiled with immunoSEQ multiplex PCR; TCRdb holds only in-frame clones, not every one. The sample lists about 180,000 clones; over 85% were seen once. Source material: blood. Every receptor here comes from a man between 25 and 39 years old in good health.

The V and J genes are TRBV14 and TRBJ1-4; no reliable D call. Trimming cost V 0 bases and J 8 bases, with 13 bases left between them. The length of the CDR3 is 15 residues. Germline CDR1 SGHDN, CDR2 FVKESK. The chain's CDR3 is CASSQDEDYREKLFF. CDR3 bases: TGTGCCAGCAGCCAAGATGAGGATTACCGGGAAAAACTGTTTTTT. Complete variable domain (other parts from reference TRBV14 and TRBJ1-4): EAGVTQFPSHSVIEKGQTVTLRCDPISGHDNLYWYRRVMGKEIKFLLHFVKESKQDESGMPNNRFLAERTGGTYSTLKVQPAELEDSGVYFCASSQDEDYREKLFFGSGTQLSVL.

This chain connects TRBV12-3 or TRBV12-4 to TRBJ1-5; D gene uncertain. Trimming left V 7 bases short and J 9 bases short, with 16 bases between. The CDR3 spans 13 residues. CDR3 in amino acids: CASTTDSRGPQHF. CDR3 sequence (DNA): TGTGCCAGCACCACGGATTCCCGGGGGCCCCAGCATTTT.

The chain employs TRBV6-6 and TRBJ1-6, with D possibly matching TRBD1 (5 bases). Germline V gene lookup returns CDR1 MNHNY and CDR2 SVGAGI (reference sequence). This CDR3 is 14 amino acids long. Trimming removed 2 bases at V and 7 bases at J, with 9 bases between. The CDR3 sequence: CASSYVTENSPLHF. The CDR3 nucleotides are TGTGCCAGCAGTTACGTGACAGAAAATTCACCCCTCCACTTT.

The genes are TRBV5-1 and TRBJ2-3; 12 bases agree with TRBD2. The CDR3 has 16 amino acids. After removal of 4 bases from V and 2 bases from J, the junction contained 5 bases not matched to a gene. Germline CDR1 reads SGHRS; CDR2 reads YFSETQ. This chain's CDR3 is CASSQGLAGSTDTQYF. For the CDR3, the DNA is TGCGCCAGCAGCCAAGGACTAGCGGGATCCACAGATACGCAGTATTTT.

This clone occurred a few times. The rearrangement joins TRBV11-2 to TRBJ2-7; no firm D call. This CDR3 is built from 13 residues. Germline V gene sequence: CDR1 SGHAT, CDR2 FQNNGV. V was trimmed by 6 bases and J by 2 bases, leaving 11 bases between them. The CDR3: CASSLLLTYEQYF. CDR3 coding DNA: TGTGCCAGCAGTCTACTACTTACCTACGAGCAGTACTTC. Together with reference TRBV11-2 and TRBJ2-7, the CDR3 gives the full variable domain: EAGVAQSPRYKIIEKRQSVAFWCNPISGHATLYWYQQILGQGPKLLIQFQNNGVVDDSQLPKDRFSAERLKGVDSTLKIQPAKLEDSAVYLCASSLLLTYEQYFGPGTRLTVT.

This rearrangement joins TRBV27 to TRBJ1-2; a weak D match, TRBD1 (6 bases). V dropped 1 base and J dropped 4 bases, with 13 bases sitting between them. CDR3 size: 15 residues. Germline CDR1 and CDR2: MNHEY and SMNVEV (reference sequence). This CDR3 is CASSLYRGVSYGYTF. The CDR3 nucleotides read TGTGCCAGCAGTTTATATAGGGGGGTTAGCTATGGCTACACCTTC.

This sequence joins TRBV19 and TRBJ1-5; D is undetermined. Looked up from germline, CDR1 is LNHDA and CDR2 is SQIVND (reference sequence). V was shortened by 5 bases and J by 5 bases, with 13 bases between the two germline ends. The CDR3 covers 14 residues. This chain's CDR3 is CASSPLYIYQPQHF. In DNA, the CDR3 is TGTGCCAGTAGTCCCCTATATATCTATCAGCCCCAGCATTTT.